The clone carrying this T cell receptor (beta chain) has only a few counts. Its antigen is undetermined. Unique molecular identifiers tagged the TCRbeta library. TCRdb re-called the PCR reads through MiXCR, storing one row per CDR3 protein. The table has hundreds of thousands of distinct CDR3 sequences, around 15% seen once. The data were obtained in a study of T-cell reconstitution after alpha-beta-depleted transplantation in children. General observations from the study: Roughly two months post-transplant, alpha-beta T cells reportedly originated from several hundred graft clones that had expanded.

The germline CDR1 and CDR2 sequences are MGHRA and YSYEKL. The CDR3 consists of 16 residues. Deletions cut 0 bases from V and 0 bases from J, with 12 bases between. The clonotype comes from a male patient younger than 18 who had a stem cell transplant for acute lymphoblastic leukemia, so the T cells may come from the graft donor. This specimen consisted of PBMCs, mostly from graft donor cells, obtained 360 days after TCRalphabeta/CD19-depleted stem cell transplant. The chain joins TRBV4-1 to TRBJ2-7; D may be TRBD1 (6 bases). The CDR3, as DNA: TGCGCCAGCAGCCAAGATATATGGGGGCTCTCCTACGAGCAGTACTTC. It specifies CASSQDIWGLSYEQYF.